The rows below give T cell receptor beta chains drawn from one sample of a study of blood T cell repertoires in COVID-19. Measured with immunoSEQ multiplex PCR; TCRdb has only the in-frame clones, and not every one. This sample has over 25,000 clones; 84% occur once, and the top ten carry more than 9.5%. Specimen: peripheral blood. All receptors derive from a man older than 75 with active COVID-19. CDR3s include the opening cysteine and the closing phenylalanine or tryptophan. The D gene is left open where the match is weak. A row's size may be missing; if present it is once, few, many or a size class.

D gene,clone size,V gene,J gene,CDR3 DNA,CDR3 protein
.,.,TRBV12-5,TRBJ1-1,TGTGCTAGTGGTTTGGTACAAGGCAGGGCAAACACTGAAGCTTTCTTT,CASGLVQGRANTEAFF
TRBD1,.,TRBV7-9,TRBJ2-2,TGTGCCAGCAGCGCAGCGTGGGACAGGGCTAACACCGGGGAGCTGTTTTTT,CASSAAWDRANTGELFF
.,.,TRBV20-1,TRBJ1-2,TGCAGTGCCCAACCGGGACATGTCTACACCTTC,CSAQPGHVYTF
TRBD1,few,TRBV5-1,TRBJ2-2,TGCGCCAGCAGCTGGGGACAGGGGGCGAACACCGGGGAGCTGTTTTTT,CASSWGQGANTGELFF
.,once,TRBV29-1,TRBJ1-2,TGCAGCGTTGGGCTCAGGTCATATGGCTACACCTTC,CSVGLRSYGYTF
.,.,TRBV5-1,TRBJ2-3,TGCGCCAGCTCGTCCGGGCGGGGTACAGATACGCAGTATTTT,CASSSGRGTDTQYF
.,.,TRBV6-5,TRBJ1-6,TGTGCCAGCAGTTCCCCCTACGGGGTGCGAAATTCACCCCTCCACTTT,CASSSPYGVRNSPLHF
.,.,TRBV20-1,TRBJ1-5,TGCAGTGCTAGTCCGTCCAGGGACAATCAGCCCCAGCATTTT,CSASPSRDNQPQHF
.,.,TRBV19,TRBJ2-1,TGTGCCAGCGGACGGGGGGCCTCCTACAATGAGCAGTTCTTC,CASGRGASYNEQFF
.,.,TRBV5-1,TRBJ1-6,TGCGCCAGCAGCTTGGATCCTTCGGGGTCAAAGTCACCCCTCCACTTT,CASSLDPSGSKSPLHF
.,.,TRBV3-1/TRBV3-2,TRBJ2-5,TGTGCCAGCAGCCAAGATCGAGGGGAGACCCAGTACTTC,CASSQDRGETQYF
.,.,TRBV11-2,TRBJ1-5,TGTGCCAGCAGCTTAGATACAGGCCGACAGCCCCAGCATTTT,CASSLDTGRQPQHF